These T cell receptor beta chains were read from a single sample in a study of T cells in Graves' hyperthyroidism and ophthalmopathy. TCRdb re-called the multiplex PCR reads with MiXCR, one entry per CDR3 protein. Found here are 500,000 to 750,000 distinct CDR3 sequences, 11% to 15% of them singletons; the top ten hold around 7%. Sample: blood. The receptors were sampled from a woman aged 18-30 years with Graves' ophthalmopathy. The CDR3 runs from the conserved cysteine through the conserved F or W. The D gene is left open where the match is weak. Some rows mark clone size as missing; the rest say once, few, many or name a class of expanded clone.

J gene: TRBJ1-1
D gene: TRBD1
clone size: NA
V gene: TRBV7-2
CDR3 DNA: TGTGCCAGCAGCTCAGGACAGGGGGCTGGTGAAGCTTTCTTT
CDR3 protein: CASSSGQGAGEAFF

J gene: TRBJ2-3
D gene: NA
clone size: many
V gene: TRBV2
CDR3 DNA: TGTGCCAGCAGTGAAGCTAGGGTGGATACGCAGTATTTT
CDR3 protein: CASSEARVDTQYF

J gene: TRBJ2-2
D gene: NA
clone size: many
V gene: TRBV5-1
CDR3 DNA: TGCGCCAGCAGCTATAGCGCTAACGCGAACACCGGGGAGCTGTTTTTT
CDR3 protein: CASSYSANANTGELFF

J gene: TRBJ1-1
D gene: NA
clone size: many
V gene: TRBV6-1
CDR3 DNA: TGTGCCAGCAGTGAGGACCACGCGGGGACTGAAGCTTTCTTT
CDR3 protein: CASSEDHAGTEAFF

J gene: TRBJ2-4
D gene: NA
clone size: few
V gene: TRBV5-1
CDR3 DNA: TGCGCCAGCAGCTTGGATCAGGGGATAGCCAAAAACATTCAGTACTTC
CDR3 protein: CASSLDQGIAKNIQYF

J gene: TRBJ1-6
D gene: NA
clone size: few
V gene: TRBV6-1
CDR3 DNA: TGTGCCAGCAGAGCACGAATTGCTGGAAATTCACCCCTCCACTTT
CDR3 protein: CASRARIAGNSPLHF

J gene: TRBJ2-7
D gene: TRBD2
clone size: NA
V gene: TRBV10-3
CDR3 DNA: TGTGCCATCAGTGCGTCGACTAGCGGGATCTACGAGCAGTACTTC
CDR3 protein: CAISASTSGIYEQYF

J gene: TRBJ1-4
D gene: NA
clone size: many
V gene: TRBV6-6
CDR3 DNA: TGTGCCAGCAGTTACGGGCGGCAGGTTAATGAAAAACTGTTTTTT
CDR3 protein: CASSYGRQVNEKLFF

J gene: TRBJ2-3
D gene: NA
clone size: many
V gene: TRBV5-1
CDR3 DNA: TGCGCCAGCAGCTCATGGGGACAAATTTCGACAGATACGCAGTATTTT
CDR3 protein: CASSSWGQISTDTQYF

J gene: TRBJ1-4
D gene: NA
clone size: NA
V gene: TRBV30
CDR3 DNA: TGTGCCTGGAGGTGGAGGACGGCAACTAATGAAAAACTGTTTTTT
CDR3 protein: CAWRWRTATNEKLFF

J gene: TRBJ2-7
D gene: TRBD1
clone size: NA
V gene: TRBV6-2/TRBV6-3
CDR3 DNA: TGTGCCAGCAGTTTACCCCGACAGGGTTGGGACGAGCAGTACTTC
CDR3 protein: CASSLPRQGWDEQYF

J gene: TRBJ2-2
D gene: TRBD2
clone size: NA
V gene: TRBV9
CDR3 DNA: TGTGCCAGCAGCGTAGAAGGGAGGGCCGGGGAGCTGTTTTTT
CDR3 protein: CASSVEGRAGELFF

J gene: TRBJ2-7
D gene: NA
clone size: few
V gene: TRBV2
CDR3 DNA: TGTGCCAGCATAGGTCGGGAGCAGTACTTC
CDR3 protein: CASIGREQYF

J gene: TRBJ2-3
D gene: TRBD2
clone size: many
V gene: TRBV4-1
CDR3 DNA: TGCGCCAGCAGCCAAGAGGCGTCTAGCGGGACATCATCGTCCGATACGCAGTATTTT
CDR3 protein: CASSQEASSGTSSSDTQYF

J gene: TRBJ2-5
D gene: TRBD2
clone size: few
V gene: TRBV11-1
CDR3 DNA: TGTGCCAGCAGCCCCGGGACTAGCGGGAGTTCCCGAGAGACCCAGTACTTC
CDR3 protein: CASSPGTSGSSRETQYF

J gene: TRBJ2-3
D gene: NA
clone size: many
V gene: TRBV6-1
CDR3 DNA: TGTGCCAGCAGTGCCTTAGCAGCAGATACGCAGTATTTT
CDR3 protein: CASSALAADTQYF

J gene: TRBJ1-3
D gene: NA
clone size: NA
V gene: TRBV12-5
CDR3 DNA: TGTGCTAGTGGTTTCTCCAGGGGCTCTGGAAACACCATATATTTT
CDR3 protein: CASGFSRGSGNTIYF

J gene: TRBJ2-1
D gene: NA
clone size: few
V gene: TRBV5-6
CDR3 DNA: TGTGCCAGCAGCTCCGGGACAAGGCATGAGCAGTTCTTC
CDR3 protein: CASSSGTRHEQFF

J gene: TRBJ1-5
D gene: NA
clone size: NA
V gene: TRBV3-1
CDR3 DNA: TGTGCCAGCAGCCAAGATCTGGCGGGGGGCCAAAGGGCCCAGCATTTT
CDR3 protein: CASSQDLAGGQRAQHF

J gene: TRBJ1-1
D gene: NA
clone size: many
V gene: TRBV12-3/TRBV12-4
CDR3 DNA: TGTGCCAGCAGTTATCAGGGGTTCTACACTGAAGCTTTCTTT
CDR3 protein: CASSYQGFYTEAFF

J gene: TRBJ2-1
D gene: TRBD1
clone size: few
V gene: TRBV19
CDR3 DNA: TGTGCCACAGACAGGGGGCCATGGAATGAGCAGTTCTTC
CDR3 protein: CATDRGPWNEQFF

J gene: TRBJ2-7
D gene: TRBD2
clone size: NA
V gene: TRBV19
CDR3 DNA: TGTGCCAGTAGTATCGGGTGGGCTAGCGGGAGCGACGAGCAGTACTTC
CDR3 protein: CASSIGWASGSDEQYF

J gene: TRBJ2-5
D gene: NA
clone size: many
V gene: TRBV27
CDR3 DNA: TGTGCCAGTAGAACCCACCTAGGACAGTCGGGGGAGACCCAGTACTTC
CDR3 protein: CASRTHLGQSGETQYF

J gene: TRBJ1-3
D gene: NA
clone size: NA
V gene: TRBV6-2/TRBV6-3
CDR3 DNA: TGTGCCAGCAGTTACTACGCCAGCTCTGGAAACACCATATATTTT
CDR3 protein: CASSYYASSGNTIYF

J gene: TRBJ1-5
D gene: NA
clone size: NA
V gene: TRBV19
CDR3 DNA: TGTGCCAGTAGTATACAGGATGATCAGCCCCAGCATTTT
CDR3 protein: CASSIQDDQPQHF

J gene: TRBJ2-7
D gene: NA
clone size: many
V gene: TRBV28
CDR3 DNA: TGTGCCAGCAGTTTAACCCTTAGCGGCTCCTACGAGCAGTACTTC
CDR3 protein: CASSLTLSGSYEQYF

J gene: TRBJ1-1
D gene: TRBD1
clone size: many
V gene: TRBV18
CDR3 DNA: TGTGCCAGCTCTCTCCAGGGGGCTGGGACTGAAGCTTTCTTT
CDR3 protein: CASSLQGAGTEAFF

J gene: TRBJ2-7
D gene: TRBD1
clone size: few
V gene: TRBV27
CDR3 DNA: TGTGCCAGCACCCAACAGGGGAGTGGGGTAGCCGAGCAGTACTTC
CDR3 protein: CASTQQGSGVAEQYF

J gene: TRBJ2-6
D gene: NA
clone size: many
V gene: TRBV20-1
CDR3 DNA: TGCAGTGCTAGAGTGGTAGCCGGGGCCAACGTCCTGACTTTC
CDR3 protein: CSARVVAGANVLTF

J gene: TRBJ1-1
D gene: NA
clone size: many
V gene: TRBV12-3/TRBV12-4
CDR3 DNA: TGTGCCAGCAGTTCACAGGGTGAAGCTTTCTTT
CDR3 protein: CASSSQGEAFF

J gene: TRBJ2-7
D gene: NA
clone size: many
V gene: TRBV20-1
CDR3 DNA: TGCAGTGCTAGGGCCCCTTTCGCTACCAGGAGCTCCTACGAGCAGTACTTC
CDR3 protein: CSARAPFATRSSYEQYF

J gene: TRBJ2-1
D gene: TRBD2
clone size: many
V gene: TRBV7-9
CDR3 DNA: TGTGCCAGCAGCCGGACTAGCGGGAATCGAAACGCTGGTGAGCAGTTCTTC
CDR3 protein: CASSRTSGNRNAGEQFF

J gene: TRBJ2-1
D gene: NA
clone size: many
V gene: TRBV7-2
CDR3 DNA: TGTGCCAGCAGCGCGGGACTTTACAATGAGCAGTTCTTC
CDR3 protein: CASSAGLYNEQFF

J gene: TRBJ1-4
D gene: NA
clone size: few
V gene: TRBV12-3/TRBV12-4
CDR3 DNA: TGTGCCAGCAGTTTGGAGTCAAATGAAAAACTGTTTTTT
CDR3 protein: CASSLESNEKLFF

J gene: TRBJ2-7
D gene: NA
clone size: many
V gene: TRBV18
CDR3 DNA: TGTGCCAGCTCGACGGCCGCTCAGCTCTACGAGCAGTACTTC
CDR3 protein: CASSTAAQLYEQYF

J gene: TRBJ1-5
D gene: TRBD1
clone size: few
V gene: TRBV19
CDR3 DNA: TGTGCCAGTAGATGGGACAGCACCAAGAATCAGCCCCAGCATTTT
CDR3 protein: CASRWDSTKNQPQHF

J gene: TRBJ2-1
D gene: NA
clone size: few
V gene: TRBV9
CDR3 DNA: TGTGCCAGCAGCGTAGTTTCAGCCGCCTACAATGAGCAGTTCTTC
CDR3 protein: CASSVVSAAYNEQFF

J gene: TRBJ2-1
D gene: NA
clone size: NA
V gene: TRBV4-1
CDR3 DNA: TGCGCCAGTGGGGGGGGCGGCGTTTCGGGTTTCTCCTACAATGAGCAGTTCTTC
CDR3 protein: CASGGGGVSGFSYNEQFF

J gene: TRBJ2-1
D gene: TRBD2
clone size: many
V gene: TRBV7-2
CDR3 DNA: TGTGCCAGCAGCTTAGGGGCTAGCGGGCCCAATGAGCAGTTCTTC
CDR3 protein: CASSLGASGPNEQFF

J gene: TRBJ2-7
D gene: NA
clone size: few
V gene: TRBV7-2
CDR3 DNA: TGTGCCAGCAGCCCCCGGGGACCAACTTACGGGCAGTACTTC
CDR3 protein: CASSPRGPTYGQYF

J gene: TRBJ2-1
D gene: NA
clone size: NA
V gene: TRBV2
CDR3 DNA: TGTGCCAGCAGAGAAGGTGGCCCCTACAATGAGCAGTTCTTC
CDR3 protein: CASREGGPYNEQFF

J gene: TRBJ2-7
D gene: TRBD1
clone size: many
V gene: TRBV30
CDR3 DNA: TGTGCCTGGTCGGGACAGACCGGCGAGCAGTACTTC
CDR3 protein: CAWSGQTGEQYF

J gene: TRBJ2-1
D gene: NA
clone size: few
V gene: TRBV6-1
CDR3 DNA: TGTGCCAGCAGTCCGCTAGCCCGGGGAGGCCCCGGTGCGAATGAGCAGTTCTTC
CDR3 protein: CASSPLARGGPGANEQFF

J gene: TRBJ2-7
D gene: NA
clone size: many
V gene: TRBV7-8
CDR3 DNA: TGTGCCAGCAGCGGGCGGGACAGCCTGACCTACGAGCAGTACTTC
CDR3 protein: CASSGRDSLTYEQYF

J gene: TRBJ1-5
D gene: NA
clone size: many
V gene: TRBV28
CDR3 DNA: TGTGCCAGCCTAGACGCTCAGGGTCGAAGCAATCAGCCCCAGCATTTT
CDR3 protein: CASLDAQGRSNQPQHF

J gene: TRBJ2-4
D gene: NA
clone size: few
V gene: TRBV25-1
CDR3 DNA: TGTGCCAGCAGCGAACAGGGCTCCAAAGGAAACATTCAGTACTTC
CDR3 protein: CASSEQGSKGNIQYF

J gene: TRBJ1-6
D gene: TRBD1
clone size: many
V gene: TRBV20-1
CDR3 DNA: TGCAGTGTCCCCCGGACAGGGATGATCGGCAATAATTCACCCCTCCACTTT
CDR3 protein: CSVPRTGMIGNNSPLHF

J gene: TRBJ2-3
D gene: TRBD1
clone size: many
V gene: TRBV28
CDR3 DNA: TGTGCCAGCAGACTAACCTACAGGGGACACACAGATACGCAGTATTTT
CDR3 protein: CASRLTYRGHTDTQYF

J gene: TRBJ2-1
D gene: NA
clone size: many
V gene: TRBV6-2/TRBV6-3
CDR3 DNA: TGTGCCAGCAGCCCCCGGACCACGTACAATGAGCAGTTCTTC
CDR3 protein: CASSPRTTYNEQFF

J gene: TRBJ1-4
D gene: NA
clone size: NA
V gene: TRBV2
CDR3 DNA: TGTGCCAGCAGTGCCCCGGGGGGGCATAATGAAAAACTGTTTTTT
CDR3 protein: CASSAPGGHNEKLFF

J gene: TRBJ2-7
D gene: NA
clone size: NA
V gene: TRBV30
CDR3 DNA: TGTGCCTGGAGTGAGGCGGCGGGCAACTCCTACGAGCAGTACTTC
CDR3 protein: CAWSEAAGNSYEQYF

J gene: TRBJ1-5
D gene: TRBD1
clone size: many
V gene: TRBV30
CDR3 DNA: TGTGCCTGGGCCGACAGGGGACTTCAGCCCCAGCATTTT
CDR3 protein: CAWADRGLQPQHF